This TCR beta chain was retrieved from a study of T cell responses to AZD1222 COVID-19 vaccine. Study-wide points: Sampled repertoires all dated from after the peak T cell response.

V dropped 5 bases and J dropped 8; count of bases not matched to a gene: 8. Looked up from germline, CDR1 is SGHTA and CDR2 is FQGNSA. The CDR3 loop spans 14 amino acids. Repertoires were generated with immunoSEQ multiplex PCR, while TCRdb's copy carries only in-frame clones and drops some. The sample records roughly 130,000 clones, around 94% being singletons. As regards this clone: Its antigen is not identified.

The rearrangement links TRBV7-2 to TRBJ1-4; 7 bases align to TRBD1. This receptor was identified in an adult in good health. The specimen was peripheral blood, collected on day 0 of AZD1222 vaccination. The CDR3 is CASSGRTGGEKLFF. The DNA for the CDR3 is TGTGCCAGCAGCGGGAGGACAGGCGGAGAAAAACTGTTTTTT.